Given below is one T cell receptor (beta chain) in context. Enrolment of Seattle patients took place during active infection, and they were followed longitudinally. The V end was cut by 1 base, the J end by 8 bases, with 9 bases between. CDR3 length: 12 residues. CDR1 is LGHDT and CDR2 is YNNKEL in the germline V gene (reference sequence). These data come from a study of blood T cell repertoires in COVID-19. Study background: The origin of the acute and convalescent COVID-19 samples was the United States, Italy and Spain. T cells, B-cell-depleted T cells, or PBMCs supplied cDNA or gDNA.

Some clones are missing from TCRdb's copy, which holds only in-frame ones; the method was immunoSEQ multiplex PCR. The sample includes some 180,000 clones, about four fifths of them seen just once. This chain connects TRBV3-1 (or the pseudogene TRBV3-2) to TRBJ2-7; maybe TRBD1 (5 bases). Sequencing was carried out using peripheral blood. The source of this sequence is a woman at least 80 years old with COVID-19, enrolled during active disease. The CDR3 nucleotides read TGTGCCAGCAGCCAAGTCAGGGAAAAGCAGTACTTC. As protein: CASSQVREKQYF.